What follows are 31 T cell receptor beta chains derived from one specimen sequenced in a study of cytomegalovirus exposure and HLA in healthy donors. Both 60 Vbeta primers and 13 Jbeta primers went into the PCR. The assay was immunoSEQ multiplex PCR, and TCRdb's table has in-frame clones only and misses some. Here the sample spans about 120,000 clones, about four fifths being singletons. The sequenced sample was PBMCs. These receptors came from a young woman in good health and CMV-seronegative.

The gene calls are TRBV9 and TRBJ2-5; 14 bases align to TRBD2. The germline CDR1 and CDR2 sequences are SGDLS and YYNGEE. With 4 bases clipped from V and 11 bases from J, the junction kept 4 bases outside the gene matches. This CDR3 comprises 13 residues. The CDR3: CASSFGTSGSQYF. Here the CDR3 DNA reads TGTGCCAGCAGCTTCGGGACTAGCGGGAGTCAGTACTTC.

The chain links TRBV5-4 to TRBJ1-2, with 8 bases identical to TRBD1. Trimming at V came to 4 bases and at J to 5 bases, leaving 16 bases not matched to a gene. The CDR3 contains 17 residues. From germline, CDR1 is SGHNT and CDR2 YYREEE (reference sequence). The CDR3 spells CASSTYQGAPVTYGYTF. The CDR3 DNA reads as TGTGCCAGCAGCACATATCAGGGGGCCCCCGTTACATATGGCTACACCTTC. Complete variable domain (other parts from reference TRBV5-4 and TRBJ1-2): ETGVTQSPTHLIKTRGQQVTLRCSSQSGHNTVSWYQQALGQGPQFIFQYYREEENGRGNFPPRFSGLQFPNYSSELNVNALELDDSALYLCASSTYQGAPVTYGYTFGSGTRLTVV.

The rearrangement joins TRBV28 to TRBJ1-1; 8 bases match TRBD1. J lost 4 bases, V lost 6 bases, and 7 bases had no gene match. The germline CDR1 and CDR2 sequences are MDHEN and SYDVKM. The CDR3 spans 14 residues. This CDR3 reads CASSPGGRGTEAFF. The CDR3 DNA reads as TGTGCCAGCAGCCCAGGGGGCCGGGGCACTGAAGCTTTCTTT.

V usage is TRBV7-2 and J usage is TRBJ2-7, with 12 bases fitting TRBD1. The CDR3 spans 16 residues. Germline CDR1 is SGHTA and CDR2 is FQGNSA. With 4 bases clipped from V and 5 bases from J, the junction kept 9 bases outside the gene matches. CDR3 protein: CASSSSGTGGTHEQYF. CDR3 coding DNA: TGTGCCAGCAGCTCCTCCGGGACAGGGGGCACCCACGAGCAGTACTTC.

The chain has TRBV6-4 and TRBJ1-2, with TRBD1 identical over 7 bases. Germline CDR1 reads MRHNA; CDR2 reads SNTAGT. CDR3 size: 14 residues. With V trimmed by 6 bases and J by 10 bases, 14 bases remained unmatched. CDR3 loop: CASSSSLWQGDYTF. The CDR3 DNA follows: TGTGCCAGCAGCAGTTCGTTATGGCAGGGGGACTACACCTTC.

This chain joins TRBV4-2 and TRBJ2-7, with 8 bases matching TRBD1. With 3 bases clipped from V and 5 bases from J, the junction kept 6 bases outside the gene matches. This CDR3 spans 14 amino acids. Germline CDR1 LGHNA, CDR2 YNFKEQ. The CDR3 sequence is CASSQRTGNDEQYF. CDR3 nucleotides: TGTGCCAGCAGCCAGAGGACAGGGAACGACGAGCAGTACTTC.

V is TRBV2 and J is TRBJ2-2, with 10 bases fitting TRBD1. V lost 6 bases, J lost 8 bases, and 3 bases stayed unmatched. CDR1 is SNHLY and CDR2 is FYNNEI in the germline V gene. This CDR3 has 13 residues. The CDR3 is CASRGQGVGELFF. DNA of the CDR3: TGTGCCAGCAGAGGACAGGGGGTTGGGGAGCTGTTTTTT.

The gene calls are TRBV27 and TRBJ2-7; tentative D call: TRBD2 (6 bases). The CDR3 contains 15 residues. The germline V gene encodes CDR1 MNHEY and CDR2 SMNVEV (reference sequence). Trimming removed 8 bases at V and 2 bases at J, with 19 bases between. The CDR3 protein is CASLRLGTLTYEQYF. The CDR3 DNA sequence: TGTGCCAGCCTTAGACTGGGGACTCTCACCTACGAGCAGTACTTC.

J is TRBJ1-3 and V is TRBV7-8; D is uncertain. Trimming cost V 2 bases and J 7 bases, with 18 bases left between them. CDR3 length: 16 amino acids. Germline V gene lookup returns CDR1 SGHVS and CDR2 FQNEAQ. In DNA form, the CDR3 reads TGTGCCAGCAGCTTAAATTCGGCAGCCGGCGGTAACACCATATATTTT. As protein: CASSLNSAAGGNTIYF.

The genes are TRBV9 and TRBJ2-7; 9 nucleotides align to TRBD2. CDR1 and CDR2 (germline): SGDLS, YYNGEE. Losses at the gene ends were 4 bases for V and 5 bases for J; bases not matched to a gene: 10. The CDR3 covers 15 residues. CDR3 loop: CASSSTGTSFNEQYF. CDR3 bases: TGTGCCAGCAGCTCCACCGGGACTAGCTTCAACGAGCAGTACTTC.

The chain is built from TRBV5-4 and TRBJ1-2; tentatively, D is TRBD1 (6 bases). CDR1 SGHNT and CDR2 YYREEE come from the germline V gene (reference sequence). The CDR3 is made up of 15 amino acids. V lost 1 base, J lost 3 bases, and 13 bases lay in between. The CDR3 nucleotides read TGTGCCAGCAGCTTGCCCACAGGGTCCTACTATGGCTACACCTTC. Its protein product is CASSLPTGSYYGYTF.

The CDR3 sequence is CASSGGQRENQPQHF. The CDR3 DNA reads as TGTGCCAGCAGCGGCGGACAGAGGGAGAATCAGCCCCAGCATTTT. The rearrangement uses TRBV6-1 and TRBJ1-5; D is possibly TRBD1 (6 bases). Germline V CDR1 and CDR2: MNHNS, SASEGT. The germline V and J ends were trimmed by 6 bases and 4 bases, with 16 bases remaining between them. The CDR3 loop spans 15 amino acids.

The table lists this clone with a few counts. This chain links TRBV19 with TRBJ1-5, with D tentatively TRBD1 (5 bases). The germline CDR1 and CDR2 sequences are LNHDA and SQIVND (reference sequence). There are 15 residues in the CDR3. Trimming stripped 5 bases from V and 4 bases from J, with 15 bases between. The CDR3 DNA follows: TGTGCCAGTAGTCCCCCAGGGTGGGTTAATCAGCCCCAGCATTTT. It yields the protein CASSPPGWVNQPQHF.

The J gene is TRBJ1-3, the V gene TRBV30; perhaps TRBD1 as D (6 bases). V lost 4 bases to trimming and J lost 0 bases, with 7 bases between them. The length of the CDR3 is 13 residues. CDR1 is GTSNPN and CDR2 is SVGIG in the germline V gene (reference sequence). Here the CDR3 reads CAWNRASGNTIYF. CDR3 coding DNA: TGTGCCTGGAACAGGGCCTCTGGAAACACCATATATTTT.

This clone appeared a single time. The chain has TRBV7-9 and TRBJ1-1, with TRBD1 identical over 7 bases. The CDR3 has 16 residues. Germline-derived CDR1 and CDR2 are SEHNR and FQNEAQ (reference sequence). With 5 bases clipped from V and 0 bases from J, the junction kept 9 bases outside the gene matches. The CDR3 DNA follows: TGTGCCAGCAGCACGACTAGGGACAGCCTGAACACTGAAGCTTTCTTT. Its translation: CASSTTRDSLNTEAFF.

The CDR3 sequence is CASSYSRQPTSLEQYF. DNA for the CDR3: TGTGCCAGCAGTTACTCGAGGCAGCCTACAAGTCTCGAGCAGTACTTC. This rearrangement joins TRBV6-6 to TRBJ2-7; D gene uncertain. Germline assignment: CDR1 MNHNY and CDR2 SVGAGI (reference sequence). This CDR3 is 16 amino acids long. V lost 0 bases and J 6 bases, leaving 18 bases between the germline ends.

V usage is TRBV29-1 and J usage is TRBJ1-2; D possibly corresponds to TRBD1 (6 bases). Germline assignment: CDR1 SQVTM and CDR2 ANQGSEA. V was pared by 1 base and J by 0 bases, with 9 bases between. The CDR3 loop spans 14 amino acids. CDR3 in amino acids: CSVEGTVTNYGYTF. CDR3 nucleotide sequence: TGCAGCGTTGAAGGGACAGTTACTAACTATGGCTACACCTTC.

The V call is TRBV21-1, the J call TRBJ1-3. TRBV21-1 is marked as a pseudogene. This CDR3 has 15 amino acids. Here the CDR3 reads CASSTPPSSGNTIYF. DNA of the CDR3: TGTGCCAGCAGCACCCCACCGAGCTCTGGAAACACCATATATTTT.

This clone came up once. V gene TRBV7-6 combines with J gene TRBJ2-5; unclear D gene. This CDR3 is built from 13 residues. Per the germline V gene, CDR1 is SGHVS and CDR2 is FNYEAQ. V gave up 8 bases and J gave up 1 base, with 11 bases separating them. For the CDR3, the DNA is TGTGCCAGCCTACTTCGTCCCCAAGAGACCCAGTACTTC. As protein: CASLLRPQETQYF.

The chain uses TRBV9 and TRBJ1-6; the D gene is possibly TRBD1 (6 bases). V dropped 0 bases and J dropped 0 bases, with 10 bases sitting between them. CDR1 and CDR2 (germline): SGDLS, YYNGEE. The CDR3 extends over 17 amino acids. The CDR3 coding sequence is TGTGCCAGCAGCGTAGCTAGGGGGAGCTCCTATAATTCACCCCTCCACTTT. As protein: CASSVARGSSYNSPLHF.

The V and J genes are TRBV25-1 and TRBJ1-1; no definite D call. CDR3 size: 15 residues. CDR1 is MGHDK, CDR2 SYGVNS, per germline. Trimming shortened V by 2 bases and J by 3 bases, and 13 bases separated the two germline ends. CDR3 region: CASSEPAGQHTEAFF. The CDR3 DNA reads TGTGCCAGCAGTGAACCTGCGGGTCAGCACACTGAAGCTTTCTTT.

About this clone itself: The junction does not match germline at one end; this may be a read error. In DNA, the CDR3 is TGTTCCAGCAGCTCCGTCGAGTCCTATGGCTACACCTTC. Encoded protein: CSSSSVESYGYTF. This chain uses TRBV7-9 with TRBJ1-2; D remains ambiguous. The CDR3 consists of 13 residues. Germline lookup yields CDR1 SEHNR and CDR2 FQNEAQ (reference sequence). The full variable domain, its missing parts supplied by reference TRBV7-9 and TRBJ1-2, is DTGVSQNPRHKITKRGQNVTFRCDPISEHNRLYWYRQTLGQGPEFLTYFQNEAQLEKSRLLSDRFSAERPKGSFSTLEIQRTEQGDSAMYLCSSSSVESYGYTFGSGTRLTVV.

The genes are TRBV18 and TRBJ2-1; 9 nucleotides line up with TRBD1. Germline V CDR1 and CDR2: KGHSH, LQKENI. This CDR3 spans 15 amino acids. V shed 3 bases and J 6 bases; nucleotides not matched to a gene: 6. The CDR3 loop reads CASSPGQGLLNEQFF. The CDR3 DNA is TGTGCCAGCTCACCGGGACAGGGATTACTCAATGAGCAGTTCTTC.

V usage is TRBV27 and J usage is TRBJ2-6; TRBD1 matches 7 bases. Trimming at V came to 6 bases and at J to 2 bases, leaving 4 bases not matched to a gene. This CDR3 has 15 amino acids. Germline assignment: CDR1 MNHEY and CDR2 SMNVEV (reference sequence). This chain's CDR3 is CASRSDRAGANVLTF. CDR3 sequence (DNA): TGTGCCAGCAGAAGTGACAGGGCTGGGGCCAACGTCCTGACTTTC.

This rearrangement joins TRBV7-9 to TRBJ1-3, with D hard to call. Germline V lookup: CDR1 SEHNR, CDR2 FQNEAQ (reference sequence). V was clipped by 5 bases and J by 2 bases, with 4 bases between them. The CDR3 extends over 12 amino acids. The DNA for the CDR3 is TGTGCCAGCAGCAAGCCTGGAAACACCATATATTTT. This encodes CASSKPGNTIYF.

The chain is built from TRBV11-3 and TRBJ2-7, with D maybe TRBD2 (5 bases). From germline, CDR1 is SGHNT and CDR2 YENEEA. The CDR3 consists of 15 residues. With 6 bases removed from V and 0 bases from J, the gap between germline ends came to 15 bases. CDR3 amino acids: CASSPVPGNSYEQYF. The DNA of the CDR3 is TGTGCCAGCAGTCCCGTTCCGGGGAACTCCTACGAGCAGTACTTC.

This clone was counted only a few times. V is TRBV5-1 and J is TRBJ2-3, with 8 positions matching TRBD1. Trimming at V came to 4 bases and at J to 2 bases, leaving 3 bases not matched to a gene. Germline values: CDR1 SGHRS, CDR2 YFSETQ. The CDR3 contains 14 residues. The CDR3, as DNA: TGCGCCAGCAGCGGGGACAGGCCCACAGATACGCAGTATTTT. It is translated as CASSGDRPTDTQYF.

The genes are TRBV7-8 and TRBJ1-4, with TRBD1 identical over 10 bases. The V gene's germline CDR1 is SGHVS and CDR2 FQNEAQ. This CDR3 is 15 amino acids long. The trim removed 5 bases at V and 4 bases at J, leaving 4 bases unmatched. The CDR3 DNA follows: TGTGCCAGCAGCAGAGGACAGGGGGATAATGAAAAACTGTTTTTT. This codes for CASSRGQGDNEKLFF.

The CDR3 DNA follows: TGTGCCAGCAGCTTGGAACAGGGGACGAATTCACCCCTCCACTTT. Translated: CASSLEQGTNSPLHF. The chain couples TRBV5-4 to TRBJ1-6; 7 bases are shared with TRBD1. V lost 0 bases to trimming and J lost 7 bases; unmatched junction nucleotides: 4. Germline CDR1 and CDR2: SGHNT and YYREEE (reference sequence). The CDR3 consists of 15 residues. The full variable domain, rest sourced from reference TRBV5-4 and TRBJ1-6, is ETGVTQSPTHLIKTRGQQVTLRCSSQSGHNTVSWYQQALGQGPQFIFQYYREEENGRGNFPPRFSGLQFPNYSSELNVNALELDDSALYLCASSLEQGTNSPLHFGNGTRLTVT.

This clone has a single count. V is TRBV7-6 and J is TRBJ2-3; 9 nucleotides agree with TRBD1. CDR1 is SGHVS, CDR2 FNYEAQ, per germline. The CDR3 has 17 amino acids. V shed 5 bases and J 4 bases; nucleotides not matched to a gene: 13. CDR3 DNA sequence: TGTGCCAGCAGCGGAGGGCTAAGAAGACAGGGGGCAGATACGCAGTATTTT. It encodes CASSGGLRRQGADTQYF.

The V call is TRBV19, the J call TRBJ1-3; D uncertain. The CDR3 spans 15 residues. V gave up 2 bases and J gave up 1 base, with 9 bases separating them. Looked up from germline, CDR1 is LNHDA and CDR2 is SQIVND (reference sequence). The CDR3 region has the DNA TGTGCCAGTAGTATAAACCGAGCTTCTGGAAACACCATATATTTT. It is translated as CASSINRASGNTIYF.